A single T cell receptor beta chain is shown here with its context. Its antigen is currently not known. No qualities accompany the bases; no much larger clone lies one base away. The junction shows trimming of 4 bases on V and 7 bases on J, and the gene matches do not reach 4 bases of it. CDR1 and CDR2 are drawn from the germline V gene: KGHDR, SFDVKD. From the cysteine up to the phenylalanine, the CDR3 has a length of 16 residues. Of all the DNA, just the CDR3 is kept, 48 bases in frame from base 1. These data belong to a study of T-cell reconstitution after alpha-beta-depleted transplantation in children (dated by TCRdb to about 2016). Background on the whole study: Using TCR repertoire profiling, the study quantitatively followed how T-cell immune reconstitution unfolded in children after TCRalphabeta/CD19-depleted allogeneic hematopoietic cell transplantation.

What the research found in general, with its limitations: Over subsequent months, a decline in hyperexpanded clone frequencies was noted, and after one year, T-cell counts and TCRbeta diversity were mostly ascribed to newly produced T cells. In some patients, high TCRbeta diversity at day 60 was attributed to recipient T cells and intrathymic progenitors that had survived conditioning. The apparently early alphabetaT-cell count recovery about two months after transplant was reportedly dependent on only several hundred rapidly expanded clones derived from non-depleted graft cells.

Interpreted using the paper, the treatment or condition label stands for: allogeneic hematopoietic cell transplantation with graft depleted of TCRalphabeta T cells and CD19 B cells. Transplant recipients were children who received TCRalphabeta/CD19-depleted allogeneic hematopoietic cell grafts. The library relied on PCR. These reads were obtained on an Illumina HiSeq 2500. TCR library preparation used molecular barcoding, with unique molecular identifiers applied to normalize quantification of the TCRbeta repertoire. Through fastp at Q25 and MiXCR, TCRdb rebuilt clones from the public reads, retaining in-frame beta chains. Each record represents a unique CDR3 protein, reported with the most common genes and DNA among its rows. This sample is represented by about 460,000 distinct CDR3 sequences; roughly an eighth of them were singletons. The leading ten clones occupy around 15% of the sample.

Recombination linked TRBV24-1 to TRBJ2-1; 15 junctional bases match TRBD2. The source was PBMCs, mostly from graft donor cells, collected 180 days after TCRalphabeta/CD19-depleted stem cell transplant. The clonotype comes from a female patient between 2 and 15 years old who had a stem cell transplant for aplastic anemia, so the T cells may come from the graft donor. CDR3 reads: CATSDAGTSGGNEQFF. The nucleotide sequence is TGTGCCACCAGTGACGCCGGGACTAGCGGGGGGAATGAGCAGTTCTTC.